These T cell receptor beta chains were read from a single sample in a study of identical twins. TCRdb processed the 5' RACE reads anew with MiXCR; each CDR3 protein has one entry. The table shows over 250,000 distinct CDR3 sequences, with roughly 9.8% occurring only once. This same sample was also part of a study on yellow fever vaccine responses in identical twins.

Material: CD8+ T cells sorted from blood. The receptors derive from a woman younger than 30 in good health. Both conserved end residues are part of each CDR3. A D gene is named only where the DNA matches it firmly. Rows give clone size only sometimes, using once, few, many, or a class for an expanded clone.

D gene: NA; J gene: TRBJ2-7; clone size: few; V gene: TRBV10-3; CDR3 protein: CAISESWTLSGSYEQYF; CDR3 DNA: TGTGCCATCAGTGAGTCATGGACCCTATCTGGGTCCTACGAGCAGTACTTC
D gene: TRBD1; J gene: TRBJ2-3; clone size: many; V gene: TRBV5-1; CDR3 protein: CASTIPITGTGTQDTQYF; CDR3 DNA: TGCGCCAGCACCATACCAATTACCGGGACAGGTACACAAGATACGCAGTATTTT
D gene: NA; J gene: TRBJ2-3; clone size: many; V gene: TRBV27; CDR3 protein: CASSLSVRRQDTQYF; CDR3 DNA: TGTGCCAGCAGTTTATCAGTTCGGCGGCAAGACACGCAGTATTTT
D gene: NA; J gene: TRBJ2-1; clone size: many; V gene: TRBV7-9; CDR3 protein: CASTSAGSNEQFF; CDR3 DNA: TGTGCCAGCACCTCTGCTGGCAGCAATGAGCAGTTCTTC
D gene: NA; J gene: TRBJ2-7; clone size: NA; V gene: TRBV28; CDR3 protein: CASSRAGIFNEQYF; CDR3 DNA: TGTGCCAGCAGTCGGGCAGGGATTTTCAACGAGCAGTACTTC
D gene: NA; J gene: TRBJ1-2; clone size: few; V gene: TRBV4-3; CDR3 protein: CASSQGPGPGKNGYTF; CDR3 DNA: TGCGCCAGCAGCCAAGGCCCGGGACCGGGTAAAAATGGCTACACCTTC
D gene: NA; J gene: TRBJ2-1; clone size: many; V gene: TRBV11-3; CDR3 protein: CASSLSQGHNEQFF; CDR3 DNA: TGTGCCAGCAGCTTGAGCCAGGGTCACAATGAGCAGTTCTTC
D gene: NA; J gene: TRBJ2-5; clone size: NA; V gene: TRBV7-9; CDR3 protein: CASSLDEETQYF; CDR3 DNA: TGTGCCAGCAGCTTAGACGAAGAGACCCAGTACTTC
D gene: NA; J gene: TRBJ2-5; clone size: few; V gene: TRBV4-3; CDR3 protein: CASSQVGAPDSSEQETQYF; CDR3 DNA: TGCGCCAGCAGCCAAGTCGGGGCCCCGGACTCGAGCGAACAAGAGACCCAGTACTTC
D gene: TRBD2; J gene: TRBJ2-5; clone size: NA; V gene: TRBV4-3; CDR3 protein: CASSQDRIVAGGPGETQYF; CDR3 DNA: TGCGCCAGCAGCCAAGATCGAATAGTAGCGGGAGGGCCAGGGGAGACCCAGTACTTC
D gene: TRBD2; J gene: TRBJ2-1; clone size: few; V gene: TRBV7-9; CDR3 protein: CASRTKRELYNEQFF; CDR3 DNA: TGTGCCAGCAGGACTAAGCGGGAGCTCTACAATGAGCAGTTCTTC
D gene: NA; J gene: TRBJ2-3; clone size: many; V gene: TRBV28; CDR3 protein: CASSKLQGSTDTQYF; CDR3 DNA: TGTGCCAGCAGTAAGCTTCAGGGGTCCACAGATACGCAGTATTTT
D gene: NA; J gene: TRBJ2-7; clone size: NA; V gene: TRBV5-4; CDR3 protein: CASSPPGEDEQYF; CDR3 DNA: TGTGCCAGCAGCCCTCCAGGGGAGGACGAGCAGTACTTC
D gene: NA; J gene: TRBJ2-5; clone size: NA; V gene: TRBV4-3; CDR3 protein: CASSQDRVSVETQYF; CDR3 DNA: TGCGCCAGCAGCCAAGATAGGGTGAGCGTAGAGACCCAATACTTC
D gene: TRBD2; J gene: TRBJ2-5; clone size: few; V gene: TRBV4-3; CDR3 protein: CASSQDRGAGGTQYF; CDR3 DNA: TGCGCCAGCAGCCAAGATCGGGGAGCGGGAGGCACCCAGTACTTC
D gene: TRBD2; J gene: TRBJ2-5; clone size: many; V gene: TRBV6-5; CDR3 protein: CASSYVQREGYETQYF; CDR3 DNA: TGTGCCAGCAGTTACGTCCAGCGGGAAGGCTACGAGACCCAGTACTTC
D gene: NA; J gene: TRBJ2-7; clone size: few; V gene: TRBV6-1; CDR3 protein: CASGFMEGEQYF; CDR3 DNA: TGTGCCAGCGGATTTATGGAGGGCGAGCAGTACTTC
D gene: TRBD1; J gene: TRBJ2-7; clone size: NA; V gene: TRBV28; CDR3 protein: CASGEGQGASYEQYF; CDR3 DNA: TGTGCCAGCGGAGAGGGACAGGGGGCCTCCTACGAGCAGTACTTC
D gene: NA; J gene: TRBJ2-7; clone size: NA; V gene: TRBV20-1; CDR3 protein: CSARDLRGTYEQYF; CDR3 DNA: TGCAGTGCTAGAGATTTGAGAGGAACCTACGAGCAGTACTTC
D gene: TRBD2; J gene: TRBJ2-1; clone size: NA; V gene: TRBV11-2; CDR3 protein: CASSPRPGTSNEQFF; CDR3 DNA: TGTGCCAGCAGCCCTCGCCCCGGGACTAGCAATGAGCAGTTCTTC
D gene: TRBD1; J gene: TRBJ2-7; clone size: many; V gene: TRBV25-1; CDR3 protein: CASSGMTGYNEQYF; CDR3 DNA: TGTGCCAGCAGTGGAATGACAGGGTATAACGAGCAGTACTTC
D gene: NA; J gene: TRBJ1-2; clone size: many; V gene: TRBV12-3/TRBV12-4; CDR3 protein: CASSRSPVDGYTF; CDR3 DNA: TGTGCCAGCAGTCGCTCCCCTGTGGATGGCTACACCTTC
D gene: NA; J gene: TRBJ1-1; clone size: many; V gene: TRBV29-1; CDR3 protein: CSVEPANTEAFF; CDR3 DNA: TGCAGCGTTGAACCAGCGAACACTGAAGCTTTCTTT
D gene: NA; J gene: TRBJ2-5; clone size: many; V gene: TRBV27; CDR3 protein: CASSPFSTLGETQYF; CDR3 DNA: TGTGCCAGCAGCCCCTTCTCAACCCTAGGGGAGACCCAGTACTTC
D gene: NA; J gene: TRBJ2-2; clone size: NA; V gene: TRBV25-1; CDR3 protein: CASGEQFYTGELFF; CDR3 DNA: TGTGCCAGCGGGGAACAGTTTTACACCGGGGAGCTGTTTTTT
D gene: NA; J gene: TRBJ2-1; clone size: NA; V gene: TRBV28; CDR3 protein: CASSFLSNEQFF; CDR3 DNA: TGTGCCAGCAGTTTCCTTTCCAATGAGCAGTTCTTC
D gene: TRBD2; J gene: TRBJ2-7; clone size: many; V gene: TRBV5-1; CDR3 protein: CASSFSGRTPYEQYF; CDR3 DNA: TGCGCCAGCAGCTTTAGCGGGAGGACTCCCTACGAGCAGTACTTC
D gene: NA; J gene: TRBJ1-2; clone size: NA; V gene: TRBV29-1; CDR3 protein: CSVTPGGYGYTF; CDR3 DNA: TGCAGCGTCACTCCGGGAGGCTATGGCTACACCTTC
D gene: NA; J gene: TRBJ2-2; clone size: NA; V gene: TRBV15; CDR3 protein: CATTGPNTGELFF; CDR3 DNA: TGTGCCACCACAGGGCCGAACACCGGGGAGCTGTTTTTT